This T cell receptor beta chain appears in the sequencing data of a study of blood T cells in healthy people across ages. Study-wide findings and caveats: More naive CD4+ cells and higher diversity marked long-lived donors relative to aged donors. The unsorted PBMCs prevented any conclusive comparison of naive versus antigen-experienced cells.

Using a J-beta primer mix together with a sample-barcoded 5' primer, a second PCR was run for roughly 6 to 11 cycles. Every single cDNA molecule received a tag from a template-switch adaptor with 12 random nucleotides. There were at least 2.5 million CDR3-containing paired-end reads obtained from each sample. TCRdb independently ran MiXCR on the 5' RACE reads; one entry per CDR3 protein. Of 1.5 million to 2 million distinct CDR3 sequences listed, roughly 30% are singletons. This clonotype was seen only once. What it binds is not known. V lost 0 bases to trimming and J lost 6 bases, with 6 bases between them. Germline CDR1 is MNHEY and CDR2 is SVGAGI. The CDR3 loop spans 13 amino acids.

The specimen was blood. V is TRBV6-5 and J is TRBJ2-1, with D unresolved. The TCR sequence derives from a woman in her 30s in good health. DNA for the CDR3: TGTGCCAGCAGTTACTCGAAGGGCAATGAGCAGTTCTTC. Residues: CASSYSKGNEQFF.